This T cell receptor (beta chain) was documented in a study of T cells in localized non-small cell lung cancer. This CDR3 region has 12 residues. V shed 6 bases and J shed 6 bases, with 8 bases lying between them. Germline CDR1 reads KGHSH; CDR2 reads LQKENI. Sequenced by immunoSEQ multiplex PCR; TCRdb stores in-frame clones only, minus some. Among 50,000 or so clones listed, around 80% were seen once. The sample here was PBMCs, taken before any cancer treatment. J is TRBJ2-2 and V is TRBV18, with D possibly being TRBD1 or TRBD2 (5 bases each). The sequence was obtained from a woman aged 35 to 69 with stage II lung adenocarcinoma. The CDR3 region is CASSGEAGELFF. The CDR3 DNA reads as TGTGCCAGCTCGGGGGAAGCCGGGGAGCTGTTTTTT.